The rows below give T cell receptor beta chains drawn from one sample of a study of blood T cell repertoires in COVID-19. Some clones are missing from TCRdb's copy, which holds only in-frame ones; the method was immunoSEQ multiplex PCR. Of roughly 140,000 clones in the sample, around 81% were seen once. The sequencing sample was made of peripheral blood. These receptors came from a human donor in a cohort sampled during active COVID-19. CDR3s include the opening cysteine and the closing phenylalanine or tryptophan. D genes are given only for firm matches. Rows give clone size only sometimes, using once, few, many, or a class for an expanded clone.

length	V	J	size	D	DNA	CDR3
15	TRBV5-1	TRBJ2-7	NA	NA	TGCGCCAGCAGACGGGCGATGGCGCCGGGATACGAGCAGTACTTC	CASRRAMAPGYEQYF
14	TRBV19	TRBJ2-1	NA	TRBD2	TGTGCCAGTAGTAAGGGGACTAGCTACAATGAGCAGTTCTTC	CASSKGTSYNEQFF
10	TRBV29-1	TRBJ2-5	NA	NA	TGCAGCGTGCTATCCGAGACCCAGTACTTC	CSVLSETQYF
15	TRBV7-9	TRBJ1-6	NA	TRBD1	TGTGCCAGCAGCTCTCCGGACAGGGTGGGATCACCCCTCCACTTT	CASSSPDRVGSPLHF
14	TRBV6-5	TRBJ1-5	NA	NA	TGTGCCAGCAGTTTACAGGGTTGGCTTCAGCCCCAGCATTTT	CASSLQGWLQPQHF
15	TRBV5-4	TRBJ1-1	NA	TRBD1	TGTGCCAGCAGCTCGGCGGGACAGGGGAACACTGAAGCTTTCTTT	CASSSAGQGNTEAFF
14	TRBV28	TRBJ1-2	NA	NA	TGTGCCAGCAGTTTCCTCAGGGCTTACTATGGCTACACCTTC	CASSFLRAYYGYTF
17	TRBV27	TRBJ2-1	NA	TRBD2	TGTGCCAGCAGTTTATCGGGGGGGGGACCTCCGGACAATGAGCAGTTCTTC	CASSLSGGGPPDNEQFF
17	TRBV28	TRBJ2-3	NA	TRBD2	TGTGCCAGCAGTCCCCCGGGACTAGCGGGAGGGGGGGATACGCAGTATTTT	CASSPPGLAGGGDTQYF
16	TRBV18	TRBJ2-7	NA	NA	TGTGCCAGCTCACCGGAGCGGGTCTGGGGGGACTACGAGCAGTACTTC	CASSPERVWGDYEQYF
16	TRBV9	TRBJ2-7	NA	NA	TGTGCCAGCAGCAAACGGTCCTCACCGTTAATCTACGAGCAGTACTTC	CASSKRSSPLIYEQYF
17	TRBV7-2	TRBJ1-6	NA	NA	TGTGCCAGCAGCTTAGCGCTAGGAGGGAGGGATAATTCACCCCTCCACTTT	CASSLALGGRDNSPLHF
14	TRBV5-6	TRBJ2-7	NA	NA	TGTGCCAGCAGCTCGGGACACGGTGCTCTCGAGCAGTACTTC	CASSSGHGALEQYF
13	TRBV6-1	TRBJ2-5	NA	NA	TGTGCCAGCAGTGAATGGGGGCTGGAGACCCAGTACTTC	CASSEWGLETQYF
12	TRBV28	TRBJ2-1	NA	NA	TGTGCCAGCAGCTTCCAGGGGAGTGAGCAGTTCTTC	CASSFQGSEQFF
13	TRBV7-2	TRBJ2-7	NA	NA	TGTGCCTCCGGCTTAGGAGGGCCCCCCGAGCAGTACTTC	CASGLGGPPEQYF
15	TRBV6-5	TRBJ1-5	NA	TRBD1	TGTGCCAGCAGTTTGTTACAGGGGGCCGGTCAGCCCCAGCATTTT	CASSLLQGAGQPQHF
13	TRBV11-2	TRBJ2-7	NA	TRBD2	TGTGCCAGCAGCCTTAGCGGGAGCTACGAGCAGTACTTC	CASSLSGSYEQYF
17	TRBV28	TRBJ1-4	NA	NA	TGTGCCAGCAGTCCTGGGGGGGCGGGGAGCATAAATGAAAAACTGTTTTTT	CASSPGGAGSINEKLFF
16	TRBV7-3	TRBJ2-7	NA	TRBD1	TGTGCCAGCAGCCTCGAAGGACAGGGGGCCTTCTACGAGCAGTACTTC	CASSLEGQGAFYEQYF
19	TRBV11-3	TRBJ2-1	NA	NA	TGTGCCAGCAGCTTATCGCCCCTAGGAGGGCACGGGGGAAACAATGAGCAGTTCTTC	CASSLSPLGGHGGNNEQFF
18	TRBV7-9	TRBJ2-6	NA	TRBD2	TGTGCCAGCAGCCCCGGGGGGGCTTTATCTTATGGGGCCAACGTCCTGACTTTC	CASSPGGALSYGANVLTF
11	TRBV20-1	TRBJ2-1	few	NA	TGCAGTGCTCGGACATACAATGAGCAGTTCTTC	CSARTYNEQFF
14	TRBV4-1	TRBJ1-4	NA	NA	TGCGCCAGCAGCCAAGGGCAGGGGTATGAAAAACTGTTTTTT	CASSQGQGYEKLFF
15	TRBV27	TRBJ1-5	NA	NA	TGTGCCAGCAGCCCTCTAGGGGGAAGCAATCAGCCCCAGCATTTT	CASSPLGGSNQPQHF
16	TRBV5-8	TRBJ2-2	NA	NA	TGTGCCAGCAGCTTGGGCCGGACAGCGAACACCGGGGAGCTGTTTTTT	CASSLGRTANTGELFF
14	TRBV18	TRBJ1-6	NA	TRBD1	TGTGCCAGCTCACCACAGGGGGCTAATTCACCCCTCCACTTT	CASSPQGANSPLHF